These 15 T cell receptor beta chains share one sample of origin, sequenced in a study of Graves' ophthalmopathy and Graves' hyperthyroidism. Amplification from RNA transcripts yielded the TCR beta CDR3 regions. Second-round multiplex PCR came after first-round RT-PCR with HTBI primers. Using its own MiXCR run on the multiplex PCR reads, TCRdb lists one record per CDR3 protein. Of 600,000 to 950,000 distinct CDR3 sequences detected, approximately 40% appear once; the ten largest clones hold 44%. Sequencing used peripheral blood. Receptors originate from an adult man with Graves' ophthalmopathy.

This clonotype occurred a few times. This rearrangement joins TRBV19 to TRBJ2-7; 10 nucleotides line up with TRBD2. The CDR3 extends over 15 amino acids. V was clipped by 3 bases and J by 6 bases; unmatched bases: 8. Germline V gene sequence: CDR1 LNHDA, CDR2 SQIVND (reference sequence). The DNA for the CDR3 is TGTGCCAGTAGTATTGTCACTAGCGGGATTGGCGAGCAGTACTTC. It is translated as CASSIVTSGIGEQYF.

The table lists this clonotype with many counts. The gene calls are TRBV7-9 and TRBJ2-6, with D possibly TRBD1 on 6 matching bases. In germline, CDR1 is SEHNR, CDR2 FQNEAQ (reference sequence). Deletions cut 5 bases from V and 2 bases from J, with 10 bases between. The CDR3 totals 15 residues. CDR3 region: CASSEQGAGANVLTF. The CDR3 DNA is TGTGCCAGCAGCGAACAGGGCGCTGGGGCCAACGTCCTGACTTTC.

The chain carries TRBV6-1 and TRBJ2-7, with D possibly being TRBD2 (5 bases). This CDR3 contains 13 residues. From germline, CDR1 is MNHNS and CDR2 SASEGT. The V end was cut by 7 bases, the J end by 9 bases, with 19 bases between. The CDR3 spells CASTISGSSRQYF. The CDR3 DNA is TGTGCCAGCACGATTTCGGGGTCTTCGAGGCAGTACTTC.

Comment on this clonotype: Just one base apart from a much larger clone, this may be a read error. The chain has TRBV10-3 and TRBJ1-1, with unresolved D. Germline values: CDR1 ENHRY, CDR2 SYGVKD. This CDR3 is built from 13 residues. Here the CDR3 reads CAVSGFWGTEAFF. The CDR3 DNA sequence: TGTGCCGTCAGTGGGTTTTGGGGCACTGAAGCTTTCTTT.

Details on this clonotype: This may arise from a read error, as a much more abundant clone is one base away. This is likely a read error, given that the CDR3 carries no conserved phenylalanine or tryptophan at its end. The V gene is TRBV7-9, the J gene TRBJ2-2; no clear D gene. V lost 5 bases and J lost 5, with 9 bases in between. Germline V gene sequence: CDR1 SEHNR, CDR2 FQNEAQ (reference sequence). This CDR3 contains 13 residues. The CDR3 loop reads CASSPHGTGELFS. The CDR3, as DNA: TGTGCCAGCAGCCCCCATGGAACCGGGGAGCTGTTTTCT.

This sequence joins TRBV4-3 and TRBJ2-7; maybe TRBD2 (5 bases). Trimming pared 0 bases from V and 2 bases from J, leaving 11 bases between. This CDR3 comprises 15 residues. The germline CDR1 and CDR2 sequences are LGHNA and YSLEER. Here the CDR3 reads CASSQDPGKTYEQYF. The CDR3 nucleotides read TGCGCCAGCAGCCAAGATCCCGGGAAAACCTACGAGCAGTACTTC.

At least ten counts were recorded for this clonotype. This rearrangement joins TRBV10-3 to TRBJ1-2, with D hard to call. The CDR3 totals 12 residues. The germline gives CDR1 ENHRY, CDR2 SYGVKD. Trimming stripped 2 bases from V and 4 bases from J, with 5 bases between. CDR3 residues: CAISETTYGYTF. For the CDR3, the DNA is TGTGCCATCAGTGAGACCACCTATGGCTACACCTTC.

This clonotype was found a few times. The chain combines TRBV6-2 or TRBV6-3 with TRBJ1-5; the D is unclear. Germline V CDR1 and CDR2: MNHEY, SVGEGT. The CDR3 sequence is 15 residues long. Trimming left V 2 bases short and J 3 bases short, with 11 bases between. CDR3 DNA: TGTGCCAGCAGTTACCGTCCGGTCAACAATCAGCCCCAGCATTTT. Translation: CASSYRPVNNQPQHF.

This clonotype has at least ten counts. V gene TRBV29-1 combines with J gene TRBJ2-6; 10 positions match TRBD1. V shed 0 bases, J shed 2 bases, and the junction held 10 bases outside the gene matches. The V gene's germline CDR1 is SQVTM and CDR2 ANQGSEA. The CDR3 sequence is 19 residues long. CDR3 protein: CSVEEWHRDRGPGANVLTF. DNA of the CDR3: TGCAGCGTTGAAGAATGGCATCGGGACAGGGGTCCTGGGGCCAACGTCCTGACTTTC.

At least ten counts were recorded for this clonotype. V and J are TRBV29-1 and TRBJ1-1; no reliable D call. The CDR3 loop spans 13 amino acids. Germline assignment: CDR1 SQVTM and CDR2 ANQGSEA. Between the trimmed V and J ends, which lost 3 bases and 5 bases, there was a span of 13 bases. CDR3 sequence: CSVDRAGSTEAFF. CDR3 nucleotide sequence: TGCAGCGTTGATCGGGCAGGCTCTACTGAAGCTTTCTTT.

The chain joins TRBV7-2 to TRBJ2-5, with TRBD1 matching 9 bases. The CDR3 runs 15 residues. Germline trimming cut 5 bases from V and 1 base from J; bases unmatched to any gene: 5. Per the germline V gene, CDR1 is SGHTA and CDR2 is FQGNSA. The CDR3 protein is CASSRTGARQETQYF. Here the CDR3 DNA reads TGTGCCAGCAGCCGGACAGGGGCACGCCAAGAGACCCAGTACTTC.

This clonotype was found many times. The chain combines TRBV7-3 with TRBJ2-5; 9 bases match TRBD1. CDR1 is SGHTA and CDR2 is FQGTGA in the germline V gene. This CDR3 has 13 amino acids. The junction had 0 bases not matched to a gene; V was cut back by 3 bases and J by 4 bases. This CDR3 is CASSLTGGETQYF. CDR3 sequence (DNA): TGTGCCAGCAGCTTGACAGGGGGAGAGACCCAGTACTTC.

This clonotype was seen more than once but under ten times. This chain joins TRBV12-3 or TRBV12-4 and TRBJ1-1, with 10 positions matching TRBD1. Germline trimming cut 7 bases from V and 3 bases from J; bases unmatched to any gene: 5. There are 14 residues in the CDR3. This CDR3 is CASTPDRGHTEAFF. CDR3 bases: TGTGCCAGCACCCCCGACAGGGGGCACACTGAAGCTTTCTTT.

This clonotype was seen a few times. This chain connects TRBV2 to TRBJ1-6; D is unclear. CDR1 is SNHLY, CDR2 FYNNEI, per germline. V lost 5 bases, J lost 4 bases, and 12 bases lay in between. The CDR3 contains 15 residues. The CDR3 nucleotides are TGTGCCAGCAGTCCCAGGCCAGGTTATAATTCACCCCTCCACTTT. Translated, it gives CASSPRPGYNSPLHF.

The V call is TRBV12-3 or TRBV12-4, the J call TRBJ2-7; 9 bases align to TRBD1. The CDR3 consists of 14 residues. V gave up 4 bases and J gave up 4 bases; unmatched junction bases: 5. The CDR3 DNA sequence: TGTGCCAGCAGTTACGGACAGGGGTTGTACGAGCAGTACTTC. Its translation is CASSYGQGLYEQYF.